A single sample gave rise to the 10 T cell receptor beta chains below, sequenced in a study of OX40 agonist ivuxolimab in advanced cancers. Some clones are missing from TCRdb's copy, which holds only in-frame ones; the method was immunoSEQ multiplex PCR. The sample carries roughly 70,000 clones, 75% to 90% recorded once. Sequencing was performed on CD4+ or CD8+ T cells sorted from blood, taken in a trial of the OX40 agonist ivuxolimab. Receptors were obtained from an adult with an advanced solid tumor such as melanoma, head and neck, liver or kidney cancer.

The chain joins TRBV19 to TRBJ2-7; 11 bases are shared with TRBD1. The length of the CDR3 is 16 residues. Germline lookup yields CDR1 LNHDA and CDR2 SQIVND (reference sequence). Trimming at V came to 3 bases and at J to 4 bases, leaving 8 bases not matched to a gene. In DNA form, the CDR3 reads TGTGCCAGTAGTATGGGAGTGGGGACAGGGGGTTACGAGCAGTACTTC. As protein: CASSMGVGTGGYEQYF. Based on the CDR3 plus reference TRBV19 and TRBJ2-7, the full variable domain is DGGITQSPKYLFRKEGQNVTLSCEQNLNHDAMYWYRQDPGQGLRLIYYSQIVNDFQKGDIAEGYSVSREKKESFPLTVTSAQKNPTAFYLCASSMGVGTGGYEQYFGPGTRLTVT.

This CDR3 reads CASRYRGLNQPQHF. The CDR3 nucleotides read TGTGCCAGTAGATATAGGGGCCTCAATCAGCCCCAGCATTTT. This chain uses TRBV19 with TRBJ1-5; D might be TRBD1 (5 bases). The germline CDR1 and CDR2 sequences are LNHDA and SQIVND (reference sequence). V lost 6 bases and J 3 bases, leaving 12 bases between the germline ends. CDR3 length: 14 residues.

CDR3 DNA sequence: TGTGCCAGCAGCTTGGCTAGCGGGAGTGATGAGCAGTTCTTC. This gives the protein CASSLASGSDEQFF. This chain links TRBV5-4 with TRBJ2-1, with 10 bases fitting TRBD2. The germline V gene encodes CDR1 SGHNT and CDR2 YYREEE (reference sequence). The CDR3 runs to 14 residues. Germline trimming cut 0 bases from V and 8 bases from J; bases unmatched to any gene: 2.

This clone was counted a few times. The rearrangement joins TRBV19 to TRBJ2-3; tentative D call: TRBD2 (6 bases). CDR3 length: 15 residues. From germline, CDR1 is LNHDA and CDR2 SQIVND (reference sequence). V was pared by 6 bases and J by 2 bases, with 15 bases between. The CDR3 is CASRPQGLYTDTQYF. DNA of the CDR3: TGTGCCAGTAGGCCTCAGGGACTCTACACAGATACGCAGTATTTT.

The chain carries TRBV11-2 and TRBJ2-7; possibly TRBD1 for D (6 bases). This CDR3 is 13 amino acids long. V was cut by 1 base and J by 6 bases, with 10 bases left in between. Germline V lookup: CDR1 SGHAT, CDR2 FQNNGV. The CDR3 spells CASSLVGTFEQYF. CDR3 nucleotide sequence: TGTGCCAGCAGCTTAGTCGGGACATTCGAGCAGTACTTC.

The CDR3 reads CASSSVPGREILGYTF. CDR3 coding DNA: TGCGCCAGCAGCTCGGTCCCGGGACGGGAAATATTGGGCTACACCTTC. This chain connects TRBV5-1 to TRBJ1-2; D possibly corresponds to TRBD1 (5 bases). Germline CDR1 SGHRS, CDR2 YFSETQ. The CDR3 contains 16 residues. V gave up 3 bases and J gave up 8 bases, with 23 bases separating them. Looking up the rest from reference TRBV5-1 and TRBJ1-2 gives the full variable domain: KAGVTQTPRYLIKTRGQQVTLSCSPISGHRSVSWYQQTPGQGLQFLFEYFSETQRNKGNFPGRFSGRQFSNSRSEMNVSTLELGDSALYLCASSSVPGREILGYTFGSGTRLTVV.

This chain joins TRBV5-4 and TRBJ2-2; D gene unclear. V was trimmed by 0 bases and J by 4 bases, leaving 4 bases between them. From germline, CDR1 is SGHNT and CDR2 YYREEE (reference sequence). The CDR3 is 13 amino acids. CDR3 nucleotide sequence: TGTGCCAGCAGCTTGGGAGCCACCGGGGAGCTGTTTTTT. Its protein is CASSLGATGELFF.

The chain combines TRBV10-3 with TRBJ2-1; TRBD2 aligns across 9 bases. Unmatched junction bases numbered 3, after V lost 6 bases and J lost 6 bases. The length of the CDR3 is 13 residues. Germline values: CDR1 ENHRY, CDR2 SYGVKD. The CDR3 is CAIRGLAPNEQFF. The CDR3, as DNA: TGTGCCATCAGGGGACTAGCCCCCAATGAGCAGTTCTTC.

The chain is built from TRBV7-7 and TRBJ2-5; 10 nucleotides match TRBD2. The CDR3 totals 15 residues. CDR1 and CDR2 from the germline V gene are SSHAT and FNYEAQ (reference sequence). With 1 base clipped from V and 5 bases from J, the junction kept 4 bases outside the gene matches. CDR3 loop: CASSLGGLAEETQYF. The CDR3 DNA reads as TGTGCCAGCAGCTTAGGCGGACTAGCGGAGGAGACCCAGTACTTC.

The rearrangement joins TRBV7-2 to TRBJ1-2; maybe TRBD1 (5 bases). The CDR3 contains 14 residues. The V end was cut by 3 bases, the J end by 2 bases, with 10 bases between. From germline, CDR1 is SGHTA and CDR2 FQGNSA. The CDR3 sequence: CASSLGRVNYGYTF. DNA of the CDR3: TGTGCCAGCAGCTTGGGGCGGGTAAACTATGGCTACACCTTC.